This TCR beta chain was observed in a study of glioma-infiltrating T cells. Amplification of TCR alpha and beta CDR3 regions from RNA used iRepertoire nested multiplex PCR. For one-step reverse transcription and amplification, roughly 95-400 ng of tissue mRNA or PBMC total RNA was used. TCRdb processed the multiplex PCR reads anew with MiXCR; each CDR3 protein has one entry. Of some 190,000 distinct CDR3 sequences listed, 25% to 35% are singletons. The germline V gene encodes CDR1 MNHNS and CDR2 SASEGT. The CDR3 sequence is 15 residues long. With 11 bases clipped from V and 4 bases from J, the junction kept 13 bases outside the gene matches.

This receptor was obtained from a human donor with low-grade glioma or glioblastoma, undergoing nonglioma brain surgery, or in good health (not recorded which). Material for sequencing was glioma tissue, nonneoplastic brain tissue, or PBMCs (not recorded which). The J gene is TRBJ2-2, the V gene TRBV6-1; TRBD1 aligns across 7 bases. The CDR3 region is CARRERGPLTGELFF. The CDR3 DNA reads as TGTGCCCGCCGGGAAAGGGGGCCTCTCACCGGGGAGCTGTTTTTT.